This T cell receptor (beta chain) stems from a study of T-cell memory formation after mild COVID-19. Study summary: TCR clusters were largely donor specific. Study-level findings and limits: Mainly in CM and EM were contracting CD4+ clones; CD8+ were in EMRA. Second-wave clones with a day 37 peak had unconfirmed SARS-CoV-2 specificity.

V shed 3 bases, J shed 7 bases, and the junction held 17 bases outside the gene matches. CDR1 is LGHNA, CDR2 YSLEER, per germline. This CDR3 contains 19 residues. This clonotype was recorded a few times. What it recognizes is unknown. Constant-segment primers were used for 5'RACE, and the resulting TCR alpha and TCR beta cDNA libraries carried sample barcodes and UMIs. MiXCR was run by TCRdb on the 5' RACE reads, yielding one entry per CDR3 protein. The sample yields hundreds of thousands of distinct CDR3 sequences, roughly a fifth seen once. The source of this sequence is an adult woman who had mild COVID-19 (a few samples of this study predate the infection). Cell type and time point are not known. The sample consisted of PBMCs or a T cell subset sorted from them (not recorded which). The chain employs TRBV4-3 and TRBJ2-2, with TRBD2 matching 10 bases. The CDR3 DNA reads as TGCGCCAGCAGCCACCATCGTGGGGAACTAGCGGGAAAGGACGGGGAGCTGTTTTTT. Translated: CASSHHRGELAGKDGELFF.